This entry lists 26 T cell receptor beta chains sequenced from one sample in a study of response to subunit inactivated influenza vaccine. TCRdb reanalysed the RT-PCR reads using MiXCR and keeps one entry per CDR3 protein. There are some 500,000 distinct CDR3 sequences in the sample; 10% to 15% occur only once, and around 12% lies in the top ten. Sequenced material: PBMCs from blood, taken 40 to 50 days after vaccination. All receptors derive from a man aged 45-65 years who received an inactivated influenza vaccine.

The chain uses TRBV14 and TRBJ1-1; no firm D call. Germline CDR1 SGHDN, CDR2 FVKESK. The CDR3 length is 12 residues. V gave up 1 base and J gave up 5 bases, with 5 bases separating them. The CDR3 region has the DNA TGTGCCAGCAGCCAAGGTGTAACTGAAGCTTTCTTT. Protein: CASSQGVTEAFF.

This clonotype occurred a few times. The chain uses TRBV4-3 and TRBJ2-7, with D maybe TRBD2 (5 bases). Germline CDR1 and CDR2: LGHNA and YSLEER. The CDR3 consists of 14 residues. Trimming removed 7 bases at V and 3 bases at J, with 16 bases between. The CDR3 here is CASKQNGVFYEQYF. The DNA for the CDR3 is TGCGCCAGCAAACAAAACGGGGTTTTCTACGAGCAGTACTTC.

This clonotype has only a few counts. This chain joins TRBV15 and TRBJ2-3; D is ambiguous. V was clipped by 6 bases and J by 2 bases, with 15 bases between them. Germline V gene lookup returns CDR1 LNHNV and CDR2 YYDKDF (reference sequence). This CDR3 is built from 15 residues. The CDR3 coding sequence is TGTGCCACCAGAATTTCCCCGGACCTCACAGATACGCAGTATTTT. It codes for CATRISPDLTDTQYF.

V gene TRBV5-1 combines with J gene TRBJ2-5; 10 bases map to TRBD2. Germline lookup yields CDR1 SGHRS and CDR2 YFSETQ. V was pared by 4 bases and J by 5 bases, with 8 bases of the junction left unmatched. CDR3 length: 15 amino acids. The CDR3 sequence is CASSETSGFGETQYF. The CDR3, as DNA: TGCGCCAGCAGCGAGACTAGCGGGTTTGGGGAGACCCAGTACTTC.

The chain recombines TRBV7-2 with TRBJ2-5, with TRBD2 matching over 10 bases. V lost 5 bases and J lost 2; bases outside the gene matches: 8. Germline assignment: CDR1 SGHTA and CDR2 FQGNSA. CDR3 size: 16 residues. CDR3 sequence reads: CASSPGVSGGQETQYF. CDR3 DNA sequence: TGTGCCAGCAGCCCGGGAGTTAGCGGGGGGCAAGAGACCCAGTACTTC.

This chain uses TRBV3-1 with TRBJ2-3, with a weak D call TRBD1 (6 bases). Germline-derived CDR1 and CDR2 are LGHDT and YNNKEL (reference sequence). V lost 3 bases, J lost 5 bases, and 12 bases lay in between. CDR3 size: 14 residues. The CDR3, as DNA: TGTGCCAGCAGCCATTTTGGACAGTTAGATACGCAGTATTTT. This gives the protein CASSHFGQLDTQYF.

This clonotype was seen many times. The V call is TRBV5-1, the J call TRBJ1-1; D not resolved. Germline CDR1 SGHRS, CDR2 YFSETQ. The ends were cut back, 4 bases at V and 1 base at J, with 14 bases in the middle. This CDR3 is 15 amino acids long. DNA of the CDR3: TGCGCCAGCAGCCTGTCAGGACCGAAGAACACTGAAGCTTTCTTT. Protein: CASSLSGPKNTEAFF.

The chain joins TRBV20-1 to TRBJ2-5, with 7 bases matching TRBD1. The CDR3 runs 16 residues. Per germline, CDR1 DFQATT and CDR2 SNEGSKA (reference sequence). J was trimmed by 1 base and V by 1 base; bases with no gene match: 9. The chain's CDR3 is CSARVFDRASQETQYF. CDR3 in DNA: TGCAGTGCTAGAGTTTTTGACAGGGCGTCCCAAGAGACCCAGTACTTC.

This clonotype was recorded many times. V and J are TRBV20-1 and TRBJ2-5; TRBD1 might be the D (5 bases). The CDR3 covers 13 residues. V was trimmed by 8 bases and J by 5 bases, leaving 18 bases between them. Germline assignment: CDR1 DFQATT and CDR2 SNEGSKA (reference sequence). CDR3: CSLSRVLRETQYF. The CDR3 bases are TGCAGTCTATCCAGGGTTCTGAGGGAGACCCAGTACTTC.

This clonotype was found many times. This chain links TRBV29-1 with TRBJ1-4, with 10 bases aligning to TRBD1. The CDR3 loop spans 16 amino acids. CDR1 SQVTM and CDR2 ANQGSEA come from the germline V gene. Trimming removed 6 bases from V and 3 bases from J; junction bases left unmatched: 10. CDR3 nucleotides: TGCAGCGTAGCCGGGACAGGGGAGTCGGCTAATGAAAAACTGTTTTTT. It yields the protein CSVAGTGESANEKLFF.

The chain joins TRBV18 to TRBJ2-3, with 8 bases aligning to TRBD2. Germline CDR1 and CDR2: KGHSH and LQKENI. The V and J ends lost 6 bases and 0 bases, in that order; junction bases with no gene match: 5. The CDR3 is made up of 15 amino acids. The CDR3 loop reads CASSGLASSTDTQYF. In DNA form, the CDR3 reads TGTGCCAGCTCCGGACTAGCTTCTAGCACAGATACGCAGTATTTT.

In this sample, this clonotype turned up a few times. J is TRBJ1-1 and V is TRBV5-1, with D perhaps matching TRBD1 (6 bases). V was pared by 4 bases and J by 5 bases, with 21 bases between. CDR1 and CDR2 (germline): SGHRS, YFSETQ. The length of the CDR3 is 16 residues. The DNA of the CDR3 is TGCGCCAGCAGCCCGGTATGGGGACAAGCCCAAACTGAAGCTTTCTTT. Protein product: CASSPVWGQAQTEAFF. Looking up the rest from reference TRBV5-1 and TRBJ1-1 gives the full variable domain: KAGVTQTPRYLIKTRGQQVTLSCSPISGHRSVSWYQQTPGQGLQFLFEYFSETQRNKGNFPGRFSGRQFSNSRSEMNVSTLELGDSALYLCASSPVWGQAQTEAFFGQGTRLTVV.

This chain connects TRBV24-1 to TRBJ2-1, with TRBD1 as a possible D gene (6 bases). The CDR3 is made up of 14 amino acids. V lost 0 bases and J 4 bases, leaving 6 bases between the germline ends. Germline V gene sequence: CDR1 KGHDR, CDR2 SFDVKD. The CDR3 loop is CATSDLTGYNEQFF. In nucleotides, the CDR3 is TGTGCCACCAGTGATTTGACAGGGTACAATGAGCAGTTCTTC.

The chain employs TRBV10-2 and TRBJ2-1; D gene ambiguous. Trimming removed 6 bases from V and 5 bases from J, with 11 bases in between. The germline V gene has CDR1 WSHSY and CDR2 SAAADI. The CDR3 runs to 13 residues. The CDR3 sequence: CASSGDGHNEQFF. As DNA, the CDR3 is TGCGCCAGCAGCGGAGACGGACACAATGAGCAGTTCTTC.

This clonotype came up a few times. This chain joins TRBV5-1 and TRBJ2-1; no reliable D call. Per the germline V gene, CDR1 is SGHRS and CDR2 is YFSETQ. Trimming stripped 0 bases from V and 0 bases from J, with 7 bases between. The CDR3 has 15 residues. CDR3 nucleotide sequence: TGCGCCAGCAGCTTGGAACAGAACTCCTACAATGAGCAGTTCTTC. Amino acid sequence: CASSLEQNSYNEQFF.

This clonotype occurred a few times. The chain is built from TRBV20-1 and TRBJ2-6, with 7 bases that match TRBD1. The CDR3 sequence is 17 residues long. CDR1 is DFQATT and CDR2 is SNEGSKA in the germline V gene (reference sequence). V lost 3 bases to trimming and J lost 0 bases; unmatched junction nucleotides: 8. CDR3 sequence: CSASRQGLGSGANVLTF. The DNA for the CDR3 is TGCAGTGCTAGCCGACAGGGCCTTGGCTCTGGGGCCAACGTCCTGACTTTC.

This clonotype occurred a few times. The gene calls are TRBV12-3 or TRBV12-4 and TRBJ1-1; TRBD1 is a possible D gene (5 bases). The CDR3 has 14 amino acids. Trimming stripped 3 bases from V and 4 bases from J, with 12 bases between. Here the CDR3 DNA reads TGTGCCAGCAGTTTCGTGGGGCTTGGCACTGAAGCTTTCTTT. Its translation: CASSFVGLGTEAFF.

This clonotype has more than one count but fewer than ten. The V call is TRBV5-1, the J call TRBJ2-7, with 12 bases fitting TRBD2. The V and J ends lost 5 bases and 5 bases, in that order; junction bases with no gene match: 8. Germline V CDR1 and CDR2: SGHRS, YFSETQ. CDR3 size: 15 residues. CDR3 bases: TGCGCCAGCAGTCAAACTAGCGGGGGGTTCAACGAGCAGTACTTC. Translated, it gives CASSQTSGGFNEQYF.

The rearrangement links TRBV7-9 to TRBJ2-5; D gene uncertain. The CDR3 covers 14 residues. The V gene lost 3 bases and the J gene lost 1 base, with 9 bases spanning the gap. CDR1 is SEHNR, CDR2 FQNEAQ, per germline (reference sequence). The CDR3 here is CASSFTRGQETQYF. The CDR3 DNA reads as TGTGCCAGCAGCTTCACTCGAGGCCAAGAGACCCAGTACTTC.

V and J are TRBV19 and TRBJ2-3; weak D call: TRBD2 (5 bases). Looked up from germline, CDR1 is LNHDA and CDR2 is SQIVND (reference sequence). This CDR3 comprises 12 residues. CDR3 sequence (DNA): TGTGCAAGCGGTCCTAGCACAGATACGCAGTATTTT. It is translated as CASGPSTDTQYF.

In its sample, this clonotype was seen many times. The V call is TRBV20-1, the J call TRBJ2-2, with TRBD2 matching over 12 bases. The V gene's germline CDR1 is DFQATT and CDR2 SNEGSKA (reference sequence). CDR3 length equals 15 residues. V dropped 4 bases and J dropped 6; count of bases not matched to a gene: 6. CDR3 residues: CSATPSGRAAGELFF. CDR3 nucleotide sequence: TGCAGTGCTACCCCTAGCGGGAGGGCCGCCGGGGAGCTGTTTTTT.

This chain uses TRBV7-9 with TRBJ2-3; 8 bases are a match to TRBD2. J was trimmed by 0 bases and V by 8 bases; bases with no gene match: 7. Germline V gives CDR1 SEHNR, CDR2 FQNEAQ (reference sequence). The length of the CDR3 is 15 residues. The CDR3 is CASGSGRASTDTQYF. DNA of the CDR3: TGTGCCAGCGGGTCCGGGAGGGCCAGCACAGATACGCAGTATTTT.

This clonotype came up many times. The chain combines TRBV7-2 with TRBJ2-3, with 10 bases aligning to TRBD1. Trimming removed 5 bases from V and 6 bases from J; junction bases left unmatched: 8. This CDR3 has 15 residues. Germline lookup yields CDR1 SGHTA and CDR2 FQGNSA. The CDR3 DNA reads TGTGCCAGCAGCCCGGGACAGGGGATTGCCGATACGCAGTATTTT. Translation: CASSPGQGIADTQYF.

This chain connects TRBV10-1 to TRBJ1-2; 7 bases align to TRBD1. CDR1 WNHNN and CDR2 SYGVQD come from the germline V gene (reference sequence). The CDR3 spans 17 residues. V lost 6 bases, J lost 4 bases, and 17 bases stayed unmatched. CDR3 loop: CASSNETGVSRIYGYTF. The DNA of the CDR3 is TGCGCCAGCAGCAATGAAACAGGGGTTTCTAGGATCTATGGCTACACCTTC.

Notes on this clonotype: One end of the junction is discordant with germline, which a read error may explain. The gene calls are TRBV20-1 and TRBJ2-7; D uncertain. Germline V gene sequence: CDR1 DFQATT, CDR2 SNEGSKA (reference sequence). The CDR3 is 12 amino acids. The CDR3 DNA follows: TGCAGTGCTAGAGATAATTGGGATCGTATGATTTTC. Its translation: CSARDNWDRMIF.

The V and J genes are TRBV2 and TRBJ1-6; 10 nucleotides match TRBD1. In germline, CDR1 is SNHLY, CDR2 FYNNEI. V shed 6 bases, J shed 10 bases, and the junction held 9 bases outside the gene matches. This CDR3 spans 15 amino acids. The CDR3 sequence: CASSGGTGVRSPLHF. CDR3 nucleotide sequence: TGTGCCAGCAGCGGTGGGACAGGGGTAAGGTCACCCCTCCACTTT.